The table lists the clone carrying this TCR beta chain with a count of one. In the authors' workflow: Estimation of nucleated cell counts was performed using reference gene primer amplification. Sequenced by immunoSEQ multiplex PCR; TCRdb stores in-frame clones only, minus some. For V, J and clone size, that table is used; D and trimming come from the DNA. The repertoire has about 190,000 clones, approximately 84% of them found once; the top ten carry 3% to 3.5%. This entry comes from a study of blood T cell repertoires in COVID-19. The CDR3 loop spans 17 amino acids. Germline loops: CDR1 LNHDA, CDR2 SQIVND (reference sequence). V was shortened by 0 bases and J by 4 bases, with 15 bases between the two germline ends. Recruits, aged roughly 18 to 95 years, lived in approximately 26 US areas.

The clonotype was recovered from a woman in her 30s who had recovered from COVID-19. Sequencing used PBMCs or T cells enriched from blood (not recorded which). The chain uses TRBV19 and TRBJ2-2; D may be TRBD1 (6 bases). The CDR3 here is CASSIETGSTITGELFF. In nucleotides, the CDR3 is TGTGCCAGTAGTATAGAAACAGGGTCCACTATCACCGGGGAGCTGTTTTTT.